These 2 T cell receptor beta chains were sequenced from one sample in a study of T cell changes during pregnancy in multiple sclerosis. Measured with immunoSEQ multiplex PCR; TCRdb has only the in-frame clones, and not every one. In the table there are 23,000 or so clones, 86% of which are singletons. Sequenced here: CD8+ T cells from peripheral blood mononuclear cells, sampled in the first trimester of pregnancy. The receptors originated from a female donor in good health, enrolled as a control in a pregnancy study.

The chain links TRBV6-5 to TRBJ2-7, with D tentatively TRBD2 (6 bases). The CDR3 has 12 amino acids. CDR1 MNHEY and CDR2 SVGAGI come from the germline V gene. The V end lost 7 bases, the J end lost 2 bases, and 9 bases lay between the germline ends. CDR3 amino acids: CASTGETYEQYF. CDR3 DNA: TGTGCCAGCACGGGGGAAACCTACGAGCAGTACTTC.

This chain links TRBV10-2 with TRBJ1-5; TRBD1 matches 7 bases. Germline V gives CDR1 WSHSY, CDR2 SAAADI. The V and J ends lost 8 bases and 0 bases, in that order; junction bases with no gene match: 13. CDR3 length: 17 amino acids. CDR3 sequence reads: CASLHDRERHSNQPQHF. For the CDR3, the DNA is TGCGCCAGCCTTCATGACAGGGAGCGTCATAGCAATCAGCCCCAGCATTTT.